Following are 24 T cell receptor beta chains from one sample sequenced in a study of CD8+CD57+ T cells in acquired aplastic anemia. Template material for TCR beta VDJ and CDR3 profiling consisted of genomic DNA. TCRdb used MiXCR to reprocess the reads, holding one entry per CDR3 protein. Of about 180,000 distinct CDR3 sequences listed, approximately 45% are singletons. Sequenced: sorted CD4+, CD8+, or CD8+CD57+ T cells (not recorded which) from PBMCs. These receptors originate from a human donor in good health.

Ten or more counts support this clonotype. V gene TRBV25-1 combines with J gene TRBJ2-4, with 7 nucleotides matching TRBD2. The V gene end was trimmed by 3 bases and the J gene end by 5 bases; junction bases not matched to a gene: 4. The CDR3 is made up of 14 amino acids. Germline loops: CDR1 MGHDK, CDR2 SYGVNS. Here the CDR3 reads CASSDRLAENIQYF. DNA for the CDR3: TGTGCCAGCAGTGATCGTCTAGCGGAAAACATTCAGTACTTC.

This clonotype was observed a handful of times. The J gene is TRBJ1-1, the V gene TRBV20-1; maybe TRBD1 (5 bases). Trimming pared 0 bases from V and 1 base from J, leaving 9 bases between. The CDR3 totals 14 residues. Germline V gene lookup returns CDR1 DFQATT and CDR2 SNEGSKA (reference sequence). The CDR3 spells CSARDGGANTEAFF. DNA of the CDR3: TGCAGTGCTAGAGACGGAGGGGCGAACACTGAAGCTTTCTTT.

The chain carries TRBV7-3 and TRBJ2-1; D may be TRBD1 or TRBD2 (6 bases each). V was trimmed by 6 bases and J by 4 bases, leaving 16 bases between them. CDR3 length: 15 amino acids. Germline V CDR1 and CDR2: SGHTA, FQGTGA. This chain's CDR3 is CASSGGPGSYNEQFF. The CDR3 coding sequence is TGTGCCAGCAGTGGGGGGCCCGGGTCGTACAATGAGCAGTTCTTC.

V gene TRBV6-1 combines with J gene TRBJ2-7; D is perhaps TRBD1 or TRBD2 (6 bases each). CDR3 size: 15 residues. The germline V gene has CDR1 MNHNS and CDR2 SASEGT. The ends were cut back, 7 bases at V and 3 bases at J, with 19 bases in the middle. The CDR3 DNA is TGTGCCAGCACCTTCAATGGAGGGGGACTCTACGAGCAGTACTTC. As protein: CASTFNGGGLYEQYF.

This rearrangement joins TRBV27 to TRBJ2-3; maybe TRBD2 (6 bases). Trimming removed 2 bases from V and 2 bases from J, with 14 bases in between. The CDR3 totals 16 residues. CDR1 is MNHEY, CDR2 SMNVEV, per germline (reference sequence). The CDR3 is CASSLEWGGTTDTQYF. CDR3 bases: TGTGCCAGCAGTTTAGAGTGGGGCGGGACCACAGATACGCAGTATTTT.

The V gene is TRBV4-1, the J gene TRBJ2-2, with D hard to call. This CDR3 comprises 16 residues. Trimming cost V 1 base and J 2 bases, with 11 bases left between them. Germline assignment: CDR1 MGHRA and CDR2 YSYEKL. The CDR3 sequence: CASSQVRTYNTGELFF. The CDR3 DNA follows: TGCGCCAGCAGCCAAGTCCGTACTTATAACACCGGGGAGCTGTTTTTT.

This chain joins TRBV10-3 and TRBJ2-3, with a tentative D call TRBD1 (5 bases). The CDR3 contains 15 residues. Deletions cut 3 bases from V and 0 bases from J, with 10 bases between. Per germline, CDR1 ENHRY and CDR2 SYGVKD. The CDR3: CAISDRVSSTDTQYF. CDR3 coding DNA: TGTGCCATCAGTGACAGGGTCTCTAGCACAGATACGCAGTATTTT.

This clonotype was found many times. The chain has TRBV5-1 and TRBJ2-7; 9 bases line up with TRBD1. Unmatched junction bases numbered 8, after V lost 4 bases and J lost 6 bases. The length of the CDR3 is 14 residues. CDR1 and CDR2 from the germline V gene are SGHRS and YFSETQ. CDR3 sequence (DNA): TGCGCCAGCAGCCACGCGGACAGGGGAGGCGAGCAGTACTTC. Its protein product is CASSHADRGGEQYF.

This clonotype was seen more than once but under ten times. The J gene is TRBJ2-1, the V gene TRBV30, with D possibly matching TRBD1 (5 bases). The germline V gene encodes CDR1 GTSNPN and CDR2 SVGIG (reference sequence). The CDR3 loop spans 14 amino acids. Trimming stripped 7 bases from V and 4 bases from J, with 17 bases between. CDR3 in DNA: TGTGCCTCCACAACAGGAGCTCTTTACAATGAGCAGTTCTTC. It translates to CASTTGALYNEQFF. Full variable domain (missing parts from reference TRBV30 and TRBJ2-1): SQTIHQWPATLVQPVGSPLSLECTVEGTSNPNLYWYRQAAGRGLQLLFYSVGIGQISSEVPQNLSASRPQDRQFILSSKKLLLSDSGFYLCASTTGALYNEQFFGPGTRLTVL.

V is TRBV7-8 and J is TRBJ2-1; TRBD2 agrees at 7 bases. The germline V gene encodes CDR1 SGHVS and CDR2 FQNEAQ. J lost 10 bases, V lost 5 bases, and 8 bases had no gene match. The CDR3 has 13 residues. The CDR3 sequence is CASSLRLAGEQFF. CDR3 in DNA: TGTGCCAGCAGCCTGAGACTAGCTGGGGAGCAGTTCTTC.

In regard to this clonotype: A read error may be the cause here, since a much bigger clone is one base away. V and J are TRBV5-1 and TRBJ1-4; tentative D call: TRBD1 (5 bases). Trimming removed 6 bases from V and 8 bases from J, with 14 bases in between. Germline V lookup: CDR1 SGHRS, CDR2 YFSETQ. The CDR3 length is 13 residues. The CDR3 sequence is CASTETVVEKLFF. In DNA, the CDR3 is TGCGCCAGCACTGAGACAGTTGTCGAAAAACTGTTTTTT.

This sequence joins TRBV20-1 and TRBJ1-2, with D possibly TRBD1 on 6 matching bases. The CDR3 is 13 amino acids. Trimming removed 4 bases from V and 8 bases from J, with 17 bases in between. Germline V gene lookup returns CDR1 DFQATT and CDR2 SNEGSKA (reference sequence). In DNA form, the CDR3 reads TGCAGTGCTACACAGGGTCTGCCGGACGGCTACACCTTC. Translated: CSATQGLPDGYTF.

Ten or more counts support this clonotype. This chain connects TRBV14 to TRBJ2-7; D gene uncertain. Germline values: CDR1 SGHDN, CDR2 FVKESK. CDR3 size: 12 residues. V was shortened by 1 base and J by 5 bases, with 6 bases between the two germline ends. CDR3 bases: TGTGCCAGCAGCCAAGTTCCCCACGAGCAGTACTTC. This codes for CASSQVPHEQYF.

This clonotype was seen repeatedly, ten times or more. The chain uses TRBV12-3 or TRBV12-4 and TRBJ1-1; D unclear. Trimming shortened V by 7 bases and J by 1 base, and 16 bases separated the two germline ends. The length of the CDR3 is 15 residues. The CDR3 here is CASTAPGRTNTEAFF. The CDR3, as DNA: TGTGCCAGCACCGCCCCCGGACGCACGAACACTGAAGCTTTCTTT.

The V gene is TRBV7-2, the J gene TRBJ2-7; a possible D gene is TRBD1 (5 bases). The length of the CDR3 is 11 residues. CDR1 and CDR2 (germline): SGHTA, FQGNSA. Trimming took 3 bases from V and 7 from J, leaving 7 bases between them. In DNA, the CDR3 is TGTGCCAGCAGCTTCAGGGAAGAGCAGTACTTC. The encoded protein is CASSFREEQYF.

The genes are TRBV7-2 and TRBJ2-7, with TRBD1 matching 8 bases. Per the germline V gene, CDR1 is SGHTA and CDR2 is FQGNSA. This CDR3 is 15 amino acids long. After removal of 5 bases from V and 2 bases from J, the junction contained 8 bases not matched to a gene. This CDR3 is CASSTYDRGPYEQYF. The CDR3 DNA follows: TGTGCCAGCAGCACCTACGACAGGGGCCCCTACGAGCAGTACTTC.

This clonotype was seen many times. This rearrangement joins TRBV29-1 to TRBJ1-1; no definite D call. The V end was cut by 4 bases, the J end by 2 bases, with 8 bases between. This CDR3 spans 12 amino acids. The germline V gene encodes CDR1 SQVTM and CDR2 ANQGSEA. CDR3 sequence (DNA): TGCAGCGTTGGGCAGTATAACACTGAAGCTTTCTTT. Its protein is CSVGQYNTEAFF.

This CDR3 is CSARVNTGELFF. Written as DNA, the CDR3 is TGCAGTGCTAGGGTCAACACCGGGGAGCTGTTTTTT. The gene calls are TRBV20-1 and TRBJ2-2, with no clear D. V dropped 3 bases and J dropped 2 bases, with 4 bases sitting between them. Germline V gives CDR1 DFQATT, CDR2 SNEGSKA (reference sequence). The CDR3 runs 12 residues.

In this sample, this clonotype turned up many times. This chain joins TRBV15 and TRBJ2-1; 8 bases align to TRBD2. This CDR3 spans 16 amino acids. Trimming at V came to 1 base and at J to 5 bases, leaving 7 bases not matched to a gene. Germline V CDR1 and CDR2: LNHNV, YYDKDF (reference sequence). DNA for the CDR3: TGTGCCACCAGCAGAGGGGCGGGAGGTAGGGACAATGAGCAGTTCTTC. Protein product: CATSRGAGGRDNEQFF.

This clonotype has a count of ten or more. This CDR3 reads CASSQVSGANYGYTF. CDR3 sequence (DNA): TGTGCCAGCAGCCAAGTCTCGGGGGCTAACTATGGCTACACCTTC. The chain joins TRBV4-2 to TRBJ1-2; D may be TRBD1 (5 bases). Germline-derived CDR1 and CDR2 are LGHNA and YNFKEQ. The CDR3 has 15 residues. Trimming shortened V by 1 base and J by 0 bases, and 9 bases separated the two germline ends.

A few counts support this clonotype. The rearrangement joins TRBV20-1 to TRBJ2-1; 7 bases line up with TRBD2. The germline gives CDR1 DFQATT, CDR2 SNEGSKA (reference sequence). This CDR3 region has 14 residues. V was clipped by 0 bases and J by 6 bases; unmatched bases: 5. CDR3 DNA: TGCAGTGCTAGAGATTTCGCGGGGGTCAATGAGCAGTTCTTC. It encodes CSARDFAGVNEQFF.

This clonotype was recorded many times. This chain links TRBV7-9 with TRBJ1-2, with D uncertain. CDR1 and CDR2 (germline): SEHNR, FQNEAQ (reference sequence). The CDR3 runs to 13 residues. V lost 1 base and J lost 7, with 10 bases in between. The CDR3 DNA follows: TGTGCCAGCAGCTTAGATTCTCTGGCTGGCTACACCTTC. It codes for CASSLDSLAGYTF.

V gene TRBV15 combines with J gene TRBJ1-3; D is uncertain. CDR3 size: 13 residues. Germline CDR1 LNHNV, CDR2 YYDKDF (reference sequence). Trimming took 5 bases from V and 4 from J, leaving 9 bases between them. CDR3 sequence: CATSLWRGNTIYF. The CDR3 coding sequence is TGTGCCACCAGCCTCTGGAGGGGAAACACCATATATTTT.

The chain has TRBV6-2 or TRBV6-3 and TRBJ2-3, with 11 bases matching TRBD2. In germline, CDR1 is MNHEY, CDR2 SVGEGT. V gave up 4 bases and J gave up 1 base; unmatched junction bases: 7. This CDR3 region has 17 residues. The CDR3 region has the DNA TGTGCCAGCAGTTTCTATCCGACTAGCGGGGGCACAGATACGCAGTATTTT. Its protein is CASSFYPTSGGTDTQYF.